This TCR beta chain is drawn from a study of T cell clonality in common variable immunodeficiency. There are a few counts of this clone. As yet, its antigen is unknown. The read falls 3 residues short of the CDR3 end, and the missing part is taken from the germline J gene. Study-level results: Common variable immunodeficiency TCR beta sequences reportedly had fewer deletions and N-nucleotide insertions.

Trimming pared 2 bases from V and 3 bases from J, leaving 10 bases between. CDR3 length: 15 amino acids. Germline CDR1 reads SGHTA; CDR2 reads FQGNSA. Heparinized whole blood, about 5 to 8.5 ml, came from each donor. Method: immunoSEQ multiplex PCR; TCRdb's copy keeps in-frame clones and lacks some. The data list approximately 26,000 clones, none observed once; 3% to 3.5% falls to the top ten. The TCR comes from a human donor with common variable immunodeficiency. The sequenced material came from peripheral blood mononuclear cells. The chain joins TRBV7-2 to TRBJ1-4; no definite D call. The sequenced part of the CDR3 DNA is TGTGCCAGCAGCTTATACAGATCGGCTAATGAAAAA. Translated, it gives CASSLYRSANEK. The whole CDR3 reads CASSLYRSANEKLFF.